This T cell receptor (beta chain) comes out of a study of blood T cell repertoires in COVID-19. Study in general: Material from acute and convalescent COVID-19 was sourced from the United States, Italy and Spain.

Some clones are missing from TCRdb's copy, which holds only in-frame ones; the method was immunoSEQ multiplex PCR. The sample holds almost 200,000 clones, around 85% seen once. The CDR3 extends over 18 amino acids. V was trimmed by 4 bases and J by 8 bases, leaving 24 bases between them. Germline CDR1 reads LGHNA; CDR2 reads YNFKEQ. In this sample, this clone turned up a few times. The sequence derives from a woman aged 70-85 years with acute or convalescent COVID-19. V is TRBV4-2 and J is TRBJ1-6, with D perhaps matching TRBD1 (6 bases). Specimen: peripheral blood. In DNA form, the CDR3 reads TGTGCCAGCAGCCGCAGGGCGTCCTCAACAGGGACCTATTCACCCCTCCACTTT. It translates to CASSRRASSTGTYSPLHF.